Following are 9 T cell receptor beta chains from one sample sequenced in a study of T-cell reconstitution after alpha-beta-depleted transplantation in children. The TCRbeta library was prepared with unique molecular identifiers. TCRdb recomputed calls from the PCR reads with MiXCR, one row per CDR3 protein. The sample records about 610,000 distinct CDR3 sequences, more than 9% being singletons. The input for sequencing was PBMCs from the stem cell graft donor, taken from the stem cell graft. Source of these receptors: a human donor who donated a stem cell graft to a child with acute myeloid leukemia.

The chain has TRBV6-2 or TRBV6-3 and TRBJ2-7; 7 bases map to TRBD1. The J segment lost 2 bases and the V segment lost 0 bases, leaving 7 bases of the junction unmatched. Germline CDR1 and CDR2: MNHEY and SVGEGT. The CDR3 sequence is 16 residues long. The CDR3 region has the DNA TGTGCCAGCAGTTACTCCCTGGACAGGAGACCCTACGAGCAGTACTTC. This translates into CASSYSLDRRPYEQYF.

V is TRBV20-1 and J is TRBJ2-7, with D possibly called TRBD1 or TRBD2 (5 bases each). Germline CDR1 and CDR2: DFQATT and SNEGSKA (reference sequence). The CDR3 consists of 14 residues. V was cut by 3 bases and J by 0 bases, with 12 bases left in between. CDR3 nucleotide sequence: TGCAGTGCTAGGTGGGACCAAAGCTCCTACGAGCAGTACTTC. Translation: CSARWDQSSYEQYF.

In its sample, this clonotype was seen many times. The rearrangement links TRBV20-1 to TRBJ2-3; 8 bases map to TRBD2. From germline, CDR1 is DFQATT and CDR2 SNEGSKA (reference sequence). J gave up 6 bases and V 6 bases, and 17 bases lay outside the gene matches. The CDR3 totals 16 residues. The CDR3 here is CSAPRSGAGGWDTQYF. The CDR3 DNA follows: TGCAGTGCCCCGAGGAGCGGGGCGGGAGGTTGGGATACGCAGTATTTT.

This clonotype was found a few times. The rearrangement uses TRBV5-5 and TRBJ2-1; 12 positions match TRBD2. Germline CDR1 is SGHKS and CDR2 is YYEKEE (reference sequence). The J segment lost 0 bases and the V segment lost 6 bases, leaving 7 bases of the junction unmatched. The CDR3 length is 17 residues. CDR3 loop: CASTSLAGGHSYNEQFF. In DNA form, the CDR3 reads TGTGCCAGCACCTCCCTAGCGGGAGGGCACTCCTACAATGAGCAGTTCTTC.

This chain uses TRBV28 with TRBJ1-2; D uncertain. This CDR3 contains 13 residues. CDR1 and CDR2 (germline): MDHEN, SYDVKM. Deletions cut 7 bases from V and 3 bases from J, with 12 bases between. The DNA for the CDR3 is TGTGCCAGCATTGGCAGGTTTGACTATGGCTACACCTTC. Translation gives CASIGRFDYGYTF.

This clonotype was picked up a small number of times. The CDR3 sequence is CASSRSWGYNEQFF. In DNA, the CDR3 is TGTGCCAGCAGCCGGTCGTGGGGCTACAATGAGCAGTTCTTC. The chain has TRBV12-3 or TRBV12-4 and TRBJ2-1; no firm D call. Trimming cost V 6 bases and J 3 bases, with 12 bases left between them. This CDR3 region has 14 residues.

This rearrangement joins TRBV29-1 to TRBJ1-1, with 8 bases identical to TRBD1. Germline loops: CDR1 SQVTM, CDR2 ANQGSEA. With V trimmed by 7 bases and J by 5 bases, 9 bases remained unmatched. This CDR3 has 13 amino acids. CDR3 in amino acids: CSGSGGLGTEAFF. DNA for the CDR3: TGCAGCGGATCAGGGGGCTTGGGGACTGAAGCTTTCTTT.

This clonotype turned up a few times. The chain couples TRBV11-2 to TRBJ2-7, with 9 bases matching TRBD1. This CDR3 has 19 residues. Germline CDR1 and CDR2: SGHAT and FQNNGV. V lost 5 bases, J lost 3 bases, and 20 bases stayed unmatched. The CDR3 nucleotides read TGTGCCAGCAGCCGTACGGGACAGGGAACCCCGAACACCCTCTACGAGCAGTACTTC. Translated: CASSRTGQGTPNTLYEQYF.

A few counts support this clonotype. V is TRBV20-1 and J is TRBJ2-5; D might be TRBD1 (5 bases). The CDR3 has 15 amino acids. Trimming cost V 2 bases and J 5 bases, with 18 bases left between them. The V gene's germline CDR1 is DFQATT and CDR2 SNEGSKA (reference sequence). This CDR3 reads CSARPAQGVRETQYF. As DNA, the CDR3 is TGCAGTGCTAGACCAGCCCAAGGGGTGAGGGAGACCCAGTACTTC.